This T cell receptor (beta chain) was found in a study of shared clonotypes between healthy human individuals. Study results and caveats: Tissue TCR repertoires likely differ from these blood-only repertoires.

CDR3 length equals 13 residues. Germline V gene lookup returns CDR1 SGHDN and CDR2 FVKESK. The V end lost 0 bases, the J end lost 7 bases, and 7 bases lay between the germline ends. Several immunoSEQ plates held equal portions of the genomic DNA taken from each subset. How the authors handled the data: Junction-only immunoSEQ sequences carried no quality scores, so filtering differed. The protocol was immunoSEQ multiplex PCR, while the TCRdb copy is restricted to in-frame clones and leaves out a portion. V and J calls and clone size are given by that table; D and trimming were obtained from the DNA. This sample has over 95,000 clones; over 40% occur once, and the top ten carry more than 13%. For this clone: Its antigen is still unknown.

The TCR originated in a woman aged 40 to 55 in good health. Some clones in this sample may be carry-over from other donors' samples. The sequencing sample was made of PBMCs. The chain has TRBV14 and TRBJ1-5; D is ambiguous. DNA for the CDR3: TGTGCCAGCAGCCAAGATCCCAACCAGCCCCAGCATTTT. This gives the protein CASSQDPNQPQHF.